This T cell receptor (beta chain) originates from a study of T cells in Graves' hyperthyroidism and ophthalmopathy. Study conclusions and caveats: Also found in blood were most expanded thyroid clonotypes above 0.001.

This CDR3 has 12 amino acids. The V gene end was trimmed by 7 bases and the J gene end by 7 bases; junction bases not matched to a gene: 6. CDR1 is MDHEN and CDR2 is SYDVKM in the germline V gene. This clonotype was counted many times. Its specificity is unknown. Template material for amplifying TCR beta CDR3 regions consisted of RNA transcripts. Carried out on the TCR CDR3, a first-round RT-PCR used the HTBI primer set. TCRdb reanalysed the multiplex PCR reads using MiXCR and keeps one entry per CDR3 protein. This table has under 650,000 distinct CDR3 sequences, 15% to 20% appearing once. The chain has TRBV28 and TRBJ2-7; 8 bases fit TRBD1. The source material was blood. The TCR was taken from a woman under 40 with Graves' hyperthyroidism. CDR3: CASNQGAKEQYF. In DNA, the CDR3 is TGTGCCAGCAATCAGGGGGCGAAGGAGCAGTACTTC.